This record looks at one TCR beta chain sequence and its context. CDR3 length: 14 residues. Looked up from germline, CDR1 is SEHNR and CDR2 is FQNEAQ (reference sequence). V shed 6 bases and J shed 6 bases, with 17 bases lying between them. The sample is drawn from a study of blood T cell repertoires in COVID-19. Whole-study context: Spain, Italy and the United States supplied samples that represented acute and convalescent COVID-19.

Only in-frame clones appear in the TCRdb table, and some are missing; sequencing was by immunoSEQ multiplex PCR. The sample records about 120,000 clones, under 80% being singletons. The chain combines TRBV7-9 with TRBJ1-1; possibly TRBD1 for D (6 bases). The TCR was taken from a man aged 70-80 years with acute or convalescent COVID-19. Source material: peripheral blood. Here the CDR3 reads CASSSKGEGAEAFF. CDR3 in DNA: TGTGCCAGCAGTTCGAAGGGGGAAGGCGCTGAAGCTTTCTTT.